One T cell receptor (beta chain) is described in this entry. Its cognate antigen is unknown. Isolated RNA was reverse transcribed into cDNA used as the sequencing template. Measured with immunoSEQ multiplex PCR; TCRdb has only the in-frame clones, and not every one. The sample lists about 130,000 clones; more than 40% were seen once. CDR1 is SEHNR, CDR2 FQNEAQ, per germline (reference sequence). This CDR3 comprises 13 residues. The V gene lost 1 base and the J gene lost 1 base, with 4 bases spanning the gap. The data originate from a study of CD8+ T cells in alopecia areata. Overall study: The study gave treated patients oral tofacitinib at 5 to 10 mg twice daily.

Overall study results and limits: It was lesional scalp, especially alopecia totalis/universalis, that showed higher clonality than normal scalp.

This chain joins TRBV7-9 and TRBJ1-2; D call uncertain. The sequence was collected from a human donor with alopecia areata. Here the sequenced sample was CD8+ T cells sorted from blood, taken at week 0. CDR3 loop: CASSLEGNYGYTF. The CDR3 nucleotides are TGTGCCAGCAGCTTAGAGGGTAACTATGGCTACACCTTC.